This entry lists 3 T cell receptor beta chains sequenced from one sample in a study of blood T cells in healthy people across ages. The use of a sample-barcoded 5' primer and a J-beta primer mix characterized a second PCR of about 6 to 11 cycles. Via MiXCR, TCRdb re-called the 5' RACE reads, giving one row per CDR3 protein. Found here are just over 1 million distinct CDR3 sequences, over 35% of them singletons; the top ten hold 15% to 20%. The sample was blood. These receptors were collected from a woman in her sixties in good health.

V is TRBV29-1 and J is TRBJ2-5; 7 positions agree with TRBD2. The J call may be wrong; the DNA end is better matched by TRBJ2-7. CDR3 size: 14 residues. Germline values: CDR1 SQVTM, CDR2 ANQGSEA. The CDR3 reads CSVEGGTGAYEQYF. CDR3 DNA sequence: TGCAGCGTTGAGGGGGGGACCGGGGCCTACGAGCAGTACTTC.

This clonotype has only a few counts. The V and J genes are TRBV7-2 and TRBJ2-1; D is unclear. The CDR3 contains 13 residues. Germline CDR1 reads SGHTA; CDR2 reads FQGNSA. The V end was cut by 1 base, the J end by 9 bases, with 10 bases between. Written as DNA, the CDR3 is TGTGCCAGCAGCTTAGTTATCGTGGGTGAGCAGTTCTTC. Translated, it gives CASSLVIVGEQFF.

This chain joins TRBV7-2 and TRBJ2-3; D may be TRBD2 (5 bases). Germline V gene sequence: CDR1 SGHTA, CDR2 FQGNSA. There are 13 residues in the CDR3. V gave up 5 bases and J gave up 4 bases, with 10 bases separating them. The CDR3 nucleotides are TGTGCCAGCAGCATGATTAGCGCAGATACGCAGTATTTT. This sequence encodes CASSMISADTQYF.